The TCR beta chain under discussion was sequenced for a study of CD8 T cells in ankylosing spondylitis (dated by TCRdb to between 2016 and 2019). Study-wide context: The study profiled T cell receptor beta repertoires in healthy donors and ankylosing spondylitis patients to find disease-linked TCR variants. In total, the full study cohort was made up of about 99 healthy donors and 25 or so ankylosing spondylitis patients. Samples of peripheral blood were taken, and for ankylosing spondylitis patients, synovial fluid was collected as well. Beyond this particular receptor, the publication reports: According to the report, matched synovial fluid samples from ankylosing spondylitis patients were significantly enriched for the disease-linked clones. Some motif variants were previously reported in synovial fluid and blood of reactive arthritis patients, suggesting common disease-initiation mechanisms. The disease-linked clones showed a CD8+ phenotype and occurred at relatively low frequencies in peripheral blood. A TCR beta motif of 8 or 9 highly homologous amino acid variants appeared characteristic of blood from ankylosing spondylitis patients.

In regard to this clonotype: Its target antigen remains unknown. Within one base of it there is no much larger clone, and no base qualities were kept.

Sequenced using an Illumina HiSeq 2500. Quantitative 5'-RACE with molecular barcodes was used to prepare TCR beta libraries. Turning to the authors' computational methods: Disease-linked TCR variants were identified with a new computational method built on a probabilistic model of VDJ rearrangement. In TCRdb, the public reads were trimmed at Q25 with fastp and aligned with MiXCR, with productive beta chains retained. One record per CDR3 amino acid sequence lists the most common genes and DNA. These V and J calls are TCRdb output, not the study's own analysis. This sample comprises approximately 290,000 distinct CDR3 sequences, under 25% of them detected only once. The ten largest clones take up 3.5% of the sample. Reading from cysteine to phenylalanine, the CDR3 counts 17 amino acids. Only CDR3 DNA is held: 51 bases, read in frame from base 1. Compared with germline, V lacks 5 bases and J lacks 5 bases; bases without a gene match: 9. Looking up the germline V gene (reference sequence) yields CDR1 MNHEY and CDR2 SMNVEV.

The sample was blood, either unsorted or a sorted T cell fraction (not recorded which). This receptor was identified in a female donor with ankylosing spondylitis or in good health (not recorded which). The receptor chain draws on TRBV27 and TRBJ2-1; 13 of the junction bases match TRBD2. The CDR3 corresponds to CASSLGLAGAWDNEQFF. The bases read TGTGCCAGCAGTCTAGGACTAGCGGGAGCTTGGGACAATGAGCAGTTCTTC.